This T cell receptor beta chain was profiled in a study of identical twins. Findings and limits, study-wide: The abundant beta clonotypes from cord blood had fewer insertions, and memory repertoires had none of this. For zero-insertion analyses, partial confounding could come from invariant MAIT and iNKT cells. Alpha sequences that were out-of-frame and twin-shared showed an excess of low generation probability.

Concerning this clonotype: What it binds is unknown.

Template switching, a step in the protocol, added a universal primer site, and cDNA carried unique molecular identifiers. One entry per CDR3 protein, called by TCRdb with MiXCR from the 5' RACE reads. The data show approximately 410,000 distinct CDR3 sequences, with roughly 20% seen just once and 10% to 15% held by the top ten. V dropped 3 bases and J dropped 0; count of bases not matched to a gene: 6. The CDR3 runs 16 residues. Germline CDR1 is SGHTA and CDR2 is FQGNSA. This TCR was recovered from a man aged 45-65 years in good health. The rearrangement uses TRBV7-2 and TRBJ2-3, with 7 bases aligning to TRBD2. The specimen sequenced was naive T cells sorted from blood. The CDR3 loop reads CASSFRGRGSTDTQYF. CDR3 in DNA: TGTGCCAGCAGCTTTCGAGGGAGGGGTAGCACAGATACGCAGTATTTT.